This is a list of T cell receptor beta chains from one sample in a study of cytomegalovirus exposure and HLA in healthy donors. Sequenced by immunoSEQ multiplex PCR; TCRdb stores in-frame clones only, minus some. Here the sample spans over 150,000 clones, 80% to 85% being singletons. The sequenced sample consisted of PBMCs. The receptor set was obtained from a boy under 10 years old in good health and CMV-seronegative. CDR3s include the opening cysteine and the closing phenylalanine or tryptophan. D genes are given only for firm matches. Not every row has a clone size; where given, it reads once, few, many or a size class.

TRBV5-6	-	-	TRBJ2-7	TGTGCCAGCAGCTTAGGTGGGGACAAAACCTACGAGCAGTACTTC	CASSLGGDKTYEQYF
TRBV12-5	TRBD2	-	TRBJ2-3	TGTGCTAGTGGTCCGGGACTAGGGACAGATACGCAGTATTTT	CASGPGLGTDTQYF
TRBV5-1	TRBD1	-	TRBJ1-1	TGCGCCAGCACCGGACAGGAGGAGAACACTGAAGCTTTCTTT	CASTGQEENTEAFF
TRBV11-2	TRBD2	-	TRBJ2-7	TGTGCCAGCAGCCGGACTAGCGGGGCGGCCTACGAGCAGTACTTC	CASSRTSGAAYEQYF
TRBV30	-	-	TRBJ2-3	TGTGCCTGGAGACTAGTGAAATTTGATACGCAGTATTTT	CAWRLVKFDTQYF
TRBV5-1	-	-	TRBJ1-1	TGCGCCAGCAGCTTGGCCGGGGGGCCGAACACTGAAGCTTTCTTT	CASSLAGGPNTEAFF
TRBV2	-	-	TRBJ2-7	TGTGCCAGCAGTGAAGCGGCAGGTTCCTACGAGCAGTACTTC	CASSEAAGSYEQYF
TRBV19	-	once	TRBJ1-4	TGTGCCAGTAGTACCCAGCGAGGTCCAACTAATGAAAAACTGTTTTTT	CASSTQRGPTNEKLFF
TRBV28	-	-	TRBJ1-5	TGTGCCAGCTGGGGGCCGGGTCAGCCCCAGCATTTT	CASWGPGQPQHF
TRBV2	TRBD1	-	TRBJ2-4	TGTGCCAGCAGTCAGGACAGGGCTGACAACATTCAGTACTTC	CASSQDRADNIQYF
TRBV30	-	-	TRBJ2-1	TGTGCCTGGAGTCCCGTCGCGGGAAATGAGCAGTTCTTC	CAWSPVAGNEQFF
TRBV10-1	-	-	TRBJ2-7	TGCGCCAGCAGTGAGTCCCCGACTAGAAGTACCTACGAGCAGTACTTC	CASSESPTRSTYEQYF
TRBV11-2	TRBD2	-	TRBJ2-3	TGTGCCAGCAGCTGGGGGACTAGCGGCTACACAGATACGCAGTATTTT	CASSWGTSGYTDTQYF
TRBV11-2	TRBD1	once	TRBJ2-3	TGTGCCAGCAGTCCGACAGGGACGTGGGATACGCAGTATTTT	CASSPTGTWDTQYF
TRBV11-3	-	-	TRBJ2-1	TGTGCCAGCAGCTTAGAACTGGAGGGGACGACCAATGAGCAGTTCTTC	CASSLELEGTTNEQFF
TRBV10-2	TRBD1	few	TRBJ1-2	TGCGCCAGCAGTCCCCGAGTAGGACAGGGAGGTGGCTACACCTTC	CASSPRVGQGGGYTF
TRBV19	-	-	TRBJ1-1	TGTGCCAGTAGTAACACAGGGAACACTGAAGCTTTCTTT	CASSNTGNTEAFF
TRBV13	-	-	TRBJ2-3	TGTGCCAGCGGAGGGCCGGGTGAAGATACGCAGTATTTT	CASGGPGEDTQYF
TRBV5-1	-	-	TRBJ1-1	TGCGCCAGCAGCTTGGATACGGGGAACACTGAAGCTTTCTTT	CASSLDTGNTEAFF
TRBV28	TRBD1	-	TRBJ1-5	TGTGCCAGCACCTTACAGGGGCAGGGGCAGCCCCAGCATTTT	CASTLQGQGQPQHF
TRBV6-5	TRBD2	-	TRBJ2-7	TGTGCCAGCAGTCAGCGGGATTCCTACGAGCAGTACTTC	CASSQRDSYEQYF
TRBV18	-	-	TRBJ2-7	TGTGCCAGCTCACCAGGAACAGGTTGGGGCGAGCAGTACTTC	CASSPGTGWGEQYF
TRBV19	-	few	TRBJ2-7	TGTGCCAGTTCAGGATCCCACGAGCAGTACTTC	CASSGSHEQYF
TRBV9	TRBD2	-	TRBJ2-5	TGTGCCAGCAGCAAAGGTAGCGGGAGGCCCCAAGAGACCCAGTACTTC	CASSKGSGRPQETQYF
TRBV5-1	-	once	TRBJ2-1	TGCGCCAGCAGCTTGGCTCTTAATGAGCAGTTCTTC	CASSLALNEQFF
TRBV7-9	TRBD2	-	TRBJ2-1	TGTGCCAGCAGCGTTTTGAGTGGGAGGGCCCCCAGCTCCTACAATGAGCAGTTCTTC	CASSVLSGRAPSSYNEQFF
TRBV28	-	-	TRBJ1-2	TGTGCCAGCACTACCACTAACTATGGCTACACCTTC	CASTTTNYGYTF
TRBV5-1	TRBD1	once	TRBJ2-7	TGCGCCAGCAGCGGATACCGGGACAGGTCGTCCTACGAGCAGTACTTC	CASSGYRDRSSYEQYF
TRBV28	TRBD1	-	TRBJ1-1	TGTGCCAGCAGTCTTGGGACAGGGGTTAACACTGAAGCTTTCTTT	CASSLGTGVNTEAFF
TRBV5-4	-	-	TRBJ1-2	TGTGCCAGCAGCTTGAACCCCCCCTCTACCCACGGTGGCTACACCTTC	CASSLNPPSTHGGYTF
TRBV4-1	-	-	TRBJ1-2	TGCGCCAGCAGCCAATTCCAGGGGCTAGGCTTTTCTGGTGGCTACACCTTC	CASSQFQGLGFSGGYTF
TRBV7-8	TRBD2	once	TRBJ2-7	TGTGCCAGCAGCCAATCCGGGGGACTAGCGGGCTACGAGCAGTACTTC	CASSQSGGLAGYEQYF
TRBV5-4	TRBD2	-	TRBJ2-7	TGTGCCAGCAGCTTGCCCCGGGGCAGCGGGAGTGAGCAGTACTTC	CASSLPRGSGSEQYF
TRBV19	TRBD2	-	TRBJ2-6	TGTGCTAGCGGGACTCCCGTTGGGGCTGGGGCCAACGTCCTGACTTTC	CASGTPVGAGANVLTF
TRBV10-1	-	-	TRBJ2-1	TGCGCCAGCAATAGCTGGGATGAGCAGTTCTTC	CASNSWDEQFF
TRBV6-1	TRBD1	-	TRBJ1-2	TGTGCCATGGGACAGGGCTTGGGCTATGGCTACACCTTC	CAMGQGLGYGYTF
TRBV7-2	-	once	TRBJ1-1	TGTGCCAGCTCCGTCAGGCACACTGAAGCTTTCTTT	CASSVRHTEAFF
TRBV18	TRBD1	-	TRBJ2-2	TGTGCCAGCTCAGGACAGGGCGCCACGAACACCGGGGAGCTGTTTTTT	CASSGQGATNTGELFF
TRBV9	-	once	TRBJ2-7	TGTGCCAGCAGCCCGGGAGCGGGTATCGGACTTTACGAGCAGTACTTC	CASSPGAGIGLYEQYF
TRBV6-5	-	-	TRBJ2-7	TGTGCCAGCAGTTACGGAGAGGACTACGAGCAGTACTTC	CASSYGEDYEQYF
TRBV15	TRBD2	-	TRBJ2-7	TGTGCCACCAGCCAGAGAGCGGGAGATTCCGAGCAGTACTTC	CATSQRAGDSEQYF
TRBV5-1	-	-	TRBJ1-4	TGCGCCAGCAGCTTGCGGGAAGAGGGTGAAAAACTGTTTTTT	CASSLREEGEKLFF
TRBV5-1	-	-	TRBJ2-2	TGCGCCAGCAGCTTGGGCTGGGGGGACACCGGGGAGCTGTTTTTT	CASSLGWGDTGELFF
TRBV2	-	-	TRBJ2-7	TGTGCCAGCAATGGCAGGGGTTACCCCTACGAGCAGTACTTC	CASNGRGYPYEQYF
TRBV28	-	-	TRBJ1-2	TGTGCCACTAGGACAACTGGCTATGGCTACACCTTC	CATRTTGYGYTF
TRBV4-1	TRBD1	-	TRBJ1-1	TGCGCCAGCAGCCAAGATGAGGGACAGGGGTCTGAAGCTTTCTTT	CASSQDEGQGSEAFF
TRBV12-5	-	-	TRBJ2-1	TGTGCTAGTGGTTTGGTCGAGGGGGGGCACGACAATGAGCAGTTCTTC	CASGLVEGGHDNEQFF
TRBV30	TRBD2	-	TRBJ2-7	TGTGCCTGGAGTGTACTTCCGGGACTAGCGGTATACGAGCAGTACTTC	CAWSVLPGLAVYEQYF
TRBV13	-	-	TRBJ1-1	TGTGCCAGCAGCTTGGTCTTACAGGGAGCGACTGAAGCTTTCTTT	CASSLVLQGATEAFF
TRBV4-1	TRBD2	-	TRBJ2-1	TGCGCCAGCAGCCAAGGTAGCGGGAGCTCCTACAATGAGCAGTTCTTC	CASSQGSGSSYNEQFF
TRBV12-5	TRBD2	-	TRBJ2-5	TGTGCTAGTGGCCCCGGGACTAGTGGCGAGACCCAGTACTTC	CASGPGTSGETQYF
TRBV27	-	few	TRBJ2-1	TGTGCCAGCAGTTTCAGCACAGGGTTACGCAATGAGCAGTTCTTC	CASSFSTGLRNEQFF
TRBV5-4	-	few	TRBJ2-3	TGTGCCAGCAGCTCCCTTAGCGGATTCGATACAGATACGCAGTATTTT	CASSSLSGFDTDTQYF